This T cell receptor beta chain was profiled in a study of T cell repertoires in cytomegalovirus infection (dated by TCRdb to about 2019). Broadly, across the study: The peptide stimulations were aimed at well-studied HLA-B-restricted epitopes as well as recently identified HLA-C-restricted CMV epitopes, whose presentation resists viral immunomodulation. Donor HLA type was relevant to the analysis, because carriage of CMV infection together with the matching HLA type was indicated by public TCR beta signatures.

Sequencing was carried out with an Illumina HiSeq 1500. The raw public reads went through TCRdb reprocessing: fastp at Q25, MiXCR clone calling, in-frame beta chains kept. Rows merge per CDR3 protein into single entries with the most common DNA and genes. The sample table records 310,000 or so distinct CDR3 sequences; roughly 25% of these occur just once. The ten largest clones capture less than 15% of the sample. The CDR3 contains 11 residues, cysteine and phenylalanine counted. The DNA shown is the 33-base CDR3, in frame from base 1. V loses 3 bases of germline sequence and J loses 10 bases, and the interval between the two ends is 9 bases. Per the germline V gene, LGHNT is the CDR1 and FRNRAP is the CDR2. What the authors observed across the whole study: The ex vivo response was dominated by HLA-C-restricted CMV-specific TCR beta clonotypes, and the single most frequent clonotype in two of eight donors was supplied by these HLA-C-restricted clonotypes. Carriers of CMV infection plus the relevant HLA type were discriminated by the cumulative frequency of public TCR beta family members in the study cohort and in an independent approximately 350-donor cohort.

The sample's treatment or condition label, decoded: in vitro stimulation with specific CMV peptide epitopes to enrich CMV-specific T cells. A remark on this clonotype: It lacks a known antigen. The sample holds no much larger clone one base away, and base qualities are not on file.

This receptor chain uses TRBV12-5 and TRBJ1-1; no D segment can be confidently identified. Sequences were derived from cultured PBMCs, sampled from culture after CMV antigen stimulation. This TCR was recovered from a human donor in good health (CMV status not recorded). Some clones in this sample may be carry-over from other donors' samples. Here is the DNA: TGTGCTAGTGGTTTATCCTCCGGAGCTTTCTTT. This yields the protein CASGLSSGAFF.